This T cell receptor (beta chain) derives from a study of blood T cell repertoires in COVID-19. Trimming removed 0 bases from V and 0 bases from J, with 11 bases in between. Germline CDR1 MNHEY, CDR2 SVGAGI. The CDR3 spans 16 residues. Authors' methods: From reference gene primer amplification, estimates of nucleated cell counts were derived. TCRdb's copy holds only in-frame clones and misses some; the assay was immunoSEQ multiplex PCR. V, J and clone size derive from that table, while D and trimming were established from the DNA sequence. The sample yields about 34,000 clones, approximately 71% seen once.

The chain links TRBV6-5 to TRBJ1-2; D remains ambiguous. Sequencing was performed on peripheral blood. The clonotype was recovered from a man older than 75 with active or convalescent COVID-19. The DNA for the CDR3 is TGTGCCAGCAGTTACTCGATCCGGGAAACTAACTATGGCTACACCTTC. It yields the protein CASSYSIRETNYGYTF.